This is a list of T cell receptor beta chains from one sample in a study of cytomegalovirus exposure and HLA in healthy donors. TCRdb keeps only in-frame clones here, not all; method: immunoSEQ multiplex PCR. The sample consists of about 130,000 clones, approximately 80% of them appearing once. The sample taken for sequencing was PBMCs. Source of these receptors: a man aged 25 to 40 in good health and CMV-seronegative. CDR3s include the opening cysteine and the closing phenylalanine or tryptophan. A D gene is named only where the DNA matches it firmly. Size tells how often a clone was seen (once, few, many) or the class of an expanded clone, and some rows leave it out.

J gene: TRBJ2-3
clone size: .
V gene: TRBV6-5
D gene: .
CDR3 protein: CASSSTMGVTDTQYF
CDR3 DNA: TGTGCCAGCAGTTCCACCATGGGCGTCACGGATACGCAGTATTTT

J gene: TRBJ1-3
clone size: .
V gene: TRBV30
D gene: TRBD1
CDR3 protein: CAWSKDRHSGNTIYF
CDR3 DNA: TGTGCCTGGAGTAAGGACAGGCACTCTGGAAACACCATATATTTT

J gene: TRBJ1-1
clone size: .
V gene: TRBV18
D gene: .
CDR3 protein: CASSRLSQNTEAFF
CDR3 DNA: TGTGCCAGCTCACGCCTATCCCAGAACACTGAAGCTTTCTTT

J gene: TRBJ2-5
clone size: .
V gene: TRBV18
D gene: TRBD1
CDR3 protein: CASSPSGTGGEETQYF
CDR3 DNA: TGTGCCAGCTCACCTTCCGGGACAGGGGGCGAAGAGACCCAGTACTTC

J gene: TRBJ2-1
clone size: .
V gene: TRBV27
D gene: .
CDR3 protein: CASRTTSPSYNEQFF
CDR3 DNA: TGTGCCAGCAGGACTACCTCGCCCTCCTACAATGAGCAGTTCTTC

J gene: TRBJ2-7
clone size: few
V gene: TRBV2
D gene: .
CDR3 protein: CASSEARGGYEQYF
CDR3 DNA: TGTGCCAGCAGTGAAGCCCGAGGTGGTTACGAGCAGTACTTC

J gene: TRBJ2-1
clone size: .
V gene: TRBV30
D gene: .
CDR3 protein: CAWRDLSSYNEQFF
CDR3 DNA: TGTGCCTGGAGGGACTTGAGCTCCTACAATGAGCAGTTCTTC

J gene: TRBJ1-6
clone size: few
V gene: TRBV2
D gene: TRBD1
CDR3 protein: CASSGNRGLSPLHF
CDR3 DNA: TGTGCCAGCAGTGGTAACAGGGGGCTGTCACCCCTCCACTTT

J gene: TRBJ2-1
clone size: once
V gene: TRBV28
D gene: .
CDR3 protein: CASRASYNEQFF
CDR3 DNA: TGTGCCAGCAGGGCTAGCTACAATGAGCAGTTCTTC

J gene: TRBJ2-7
clone size: once
V gene: TRBV5-4
D gene: TRBD2
CDR3 protein: CASSKLAGGNEQYF
CDR3 DNA: TGTGCCAGCAGCAAACTAGCGGGAGGGAACGAGCAGTACTTC

J gene: TRBJ2-2
clone size: .
V gene: TRBV28
D gene: TRBD2
CDR3 protein: CASSLLATSEILLTGELFF
CDR3 DNA: TGTGCCAGCAGCCTCCTCGCTACTAGCGAAATCCTTCTCACCGGGGAGCTGTTTTTT

J gene: TRBJ1-2
clone size: once
V gene: TRBV10-3
D gene: .
CDR3 protein: CAISDKSKSGNYGYTF
CDR3 DNA: TGTGCCATCAGTGATAAATCGAAGTCAGGGAACTATGGCTACACCTTC

J gene: TRBJ2-1
clone size: .
V gene: TRBV4-3
D gene: TRBD2
CDR3 protein: CASSQEFLVAGVNNEQFF
CDR3 DNA: TGCGCCAGCAGCCAAGAGTTCTTGGTAGCGGGCGTAAACAATGAGCAGTTCTTC

J gene: TRBJ2-4
clone size: .
V gene: TRBV2
D gene: .
CDR3 protein: CASGAALAKNIQYF
CDR3 DNA: TGTGCCAGCGGGGCGGCTCTAGCCAAAAACATTCAGTACTTC

J gene: TRBJ2-3
clone size: .
V gene: TRBV6-1
D gene: TRBD2
CDR3 protein: CASNTLAGEGTQYF
CDR3 DNA: TGTGCCAGCAACACACTAGCGGGAGAGGGTACGCAGTATTTT

J gene: TRBJ1-1
clone size: .
V gene: TRBV28
D gene: .
CDR3 protein: CATPGLGGTEAFF
CDR3 DNA: TGTGCCACCCCGGGATTGGGGGGGACTGAAGCTTTCTTT

J gene: TRBJ2-4
clone size: .
V gene: TRBV18
D gene: .
CDR3 protein: CASSPKIGVQNIQYF
CDR3 DNA: TGTGCCAGCTCACCAAAAATCGGGGTCCAAAACATTCAGTACTTC

J gene: TRBJ2-3
clone size: .
V gene: TRBV7-6
D gene: TRBD1
CDR3 protein: CASSPGWAGGMADTQYF
CDR3 DNA: TGTGCCAGCAGCCCAGGCTGGGCAGGGGGCATGGCAGATACGCAGTATTTT

J gene: TRBJ2-1
clone size: .
V gene: TRBV27
D gene: TRBD1
CDR3 protein: CASSFAQGGMNEQFF
CDR3 DNA: TGTGCCAGCAGTTTTGCACAGGGGGGAATGAATGAGCAGTTCTTC

J gene: TRBJ2-1
clone size: .
V gene: TRBV5-1
D gene: .
CDR3 protein: CASTPGGLGGINEQFF
CDR3 DNA: TGCGCCAGCACCCCAGGTGGGCTAGGGGGAATAAATGAGCAGTTCTTC

J gene: TRBJ2-1
clone size: .
V gene: TRBV28
D gene: TRBD2
CDR3 protein: CATYRTSLEQFF
CDR3 DNA: TGTGCCACTTACCGGACTAGTCTTGAGCAGTTCTTC

J gene: TRBJ2-1
clone size: .
V gene: TRBV6-5
D gene: .
CDR3 protein: CASRGVDSSYNEQFF
CDR3 DNA: TGTGCCAGCAGGGGGGTGGACAGCTCTTACAATGAGCAGTTCTTC

J gene: TRBJ2-2
clone size: .
V gene: TRBV7-8
D gene: .
CDR3 protein: CASSSRLARTGELFF
CDR3 DNA: TGTGCCAGCAGCTCCCGACTCGCACGCACCGGGGAGCTGTTTTTT

J gene: TRBJ2-2
clone size: once
V gene: TRBV5-4
D gene: .
CDR3 protein: CASTSQGNQYGELFF
CDR3 DNA: TGTGCCAGCACCTCGCAGGGAAACCAATACGGGGAGCTGTTTTTT

J gene: TRBJ1-4
clone size: once
V gene: TRBV15
D gene: .
CDR3 protein: CATNRIFGSVNEKLFF
CDR3 DNA: TGTGCCACCAATCGAATCTTCGGGTCAGTTAATGAAAAACTGTTTTTT

J gene: TRBJ1-5
clone size: .
V gene: TRBV10-3
D gene: .
CDR3 protein: CAISESQGSNQPQHF
CDR3 DNA: TGTGCCATCAGTGAGTCCCAGGGTAGCAATCAGCCCCAGCATTTT

J gene: TRBJ1-1
clone size: .
V gene: TRBV30
D gene: TRBD1
CDR3 protein: CAWGGVWDRTKGAFF
CDR3 DNA: TGTGCCTGGGGGGGGGTCTGGGACAGGACAAAGGGAGCTTTCTTT

J gene: TRBJ2-7
clone size: few
V gene: TRBV4-1
D gene: .
CDR3 protein: CASSQESRSSSSYEQYF
CDR3 DNA: TGCGCCAGCAGCCAAGAGTCACGGTCGTCGAGCTCCTACGAGCAGTACTTC

J gene: TRBJ2-2
clone size: .
V gene: TRBV30
D gene: .
CDR3 protein: CAWSVPRGELFF
CDR3 DNA: TGTGCCTGGAGTGTACCCAGGGGGGAGCTGTTTTTT

J gene: TRBJ1-1
clone size: .
V gene: TRBV28
D gene: .
CDR3 protein: CASSSAPRPNTEAFF
CDR3 DNA: TGTGCCAGCAGTTCCGCGCCCCGTCCCAACACTGAAGCTTTCTTT

J gene: TRBJ2-1
clone size: .
V gene: TRBV10-3
D gene: TRBD2
CDR3 protein: CAINGGEAGYNEQFF
CDR3 DNA: TGTGCCATTAATGGGGGGGAAGCGGGGTACAATGAGCAGTTCTTC

J gene: TRBJ2-5
clone size: .
V gene: TRBV5-1
D gene: .
CDR3 protein: CASSLKGDTKTQYF
CDR3 DNA: TGCGCCAGCAGCTTAAAGGGAGACACGAAGACCCAGTACTTC

J gene: TRBJ1-5
clone size: .
V gene: TRBV19
D gene: .
CDR3 protein: CATRGTNQPQHF
CDR3 DNA: TGTGCCACGAGGGGGACGAATCAGCCCCAGCATTTT

J gene: TRBJ2-5
clone size: .
V gene: TRBV5-1
D gene: TRBD2
CDR3 protein: CASSLAVASGGQETQYF
CDR3 DNA: TGCGCCAGCAGCTTGGCCGTGGCTAGCGGGGGCCAAGAGACCCAGTACTTC

J gene: TRBJ2-7
clone size: .
V gene: TRBV7-2
D gene: .
CDR3 protein: CASSLGPVGVPLEQYF
CDR3 DNA: TGTGCCAGCAGCTTAGGTCCAGTAGGGGTCCCCCTCGAGCAGTACTTC

J gene: TRBJ2-2
clone size: few
V gene: TRBV5-4
D gene: TRBD2
CDR3 protein: CASSPQGSRGANTGELFF
CDR3 DNA: TGTGCCAGCAGCCCCCAGGGTTCGCGGGGGGCGAACACCGGGGAGCTGTTTTTT

J gene: TRBJ2-7
clone size: once
V gene: TRBV28
D gene: .
CDR3 protein: CATFSSGSYEQYF
CDR3 DNA: TGTGCCACCTTTTCGTCAGGATCCTACGAGCAGTACTTC

J gene: TRBJ2-2
clone size: .
V gene: TRBV15
D gene: .
CDR3 protein: CATSRGVRGGGELFF
CDR3 DNA: TGTGCCACCAGCAGAGGGGTCAGGGGCGGCGGGGAGCTGTTTTTT

J gene: TRBJ2-2
clone size: .
V gene: TRBV29-1
D gene: TRBD2
CDR3 protein: CSAIAGGNPLRYAGELFF
CDR3 DNA: TGCAGCGCGATAGCGGGAGGGAACCCCCTCCGCTACGCCGGGGAGCTGTTTTTT

J gene: TRBJ2-7
clone size: .
V gene: TRBV28
D gene: TRBD2
CDR3 protein: CASSNSGRRVYEQYF
CDR3 DNA: TGTGCCAGCAGTAATAGCGGGAGGAGGGTCTACGAGCAGTACTTC

J gene: TRBJ1-4
clone size: .
V gene: TRBV30
D gene: .
CDR3 protein: CAWSRTEKLFF
CDR3 DNA: TGTGCCTGGAGTCGGACAGAAAAACTGTTTTTT

J gene: TRBJ2-2
clone size: .
V gene: TRBV27
D gene: .
CDR3 protein: CASSPYSPSSGELFF
CDR3 DNA: TGTGCCAGCAGTCCCTACTCCCCGAGTTCCGGGGAGCTGTTTTTT